These T cell receptor beta chains were read from a single sample in a study of CD8 T cells in Susac syndrome. TCRdb re-derived calls from the immunoSEQ multiplex PCR reads in MiXCR, one entry per CDR3 protein. The repertoire has roughly 80,000 distinct CDR3 sequences, approximately 94% of them found once; the top ten carry 0.2% to 0.3%. The sample consisted of CD8+ T cells from PBMCs. The source of these receptors is a human donor in good health. CDR3s include the opening cysteine and the closing phenylalanine or tryptophan. Each record gives: V gene, D gene, clone size, J gene, CDR3 DNA, CDR3 protein. The D gene is left open where the match is weak. Rows may omit the clone size; those that give it use once, few, many or a size class.

v_call: TRBV20-1
d_call: NA
clone_size: NA
j_call: TRBJ1-1
cdr3_nt: TGCAGTGCTAGAGATTGGGAATTGGCTGAAGCTTTCTTT
cdr3_aa: CSARDWELAEAFF

v_call: TRBV27
d_call: NA
clone_size: NA
j_call: TRBJ1-5
cdr3_nt: TGTGCCAGCAGTTTACTGGGTGAGCCCCAGCATTTT
cdr3_aa: CASSLLGEPQHF

v_call: TRBV9
d_call: NA
clone_size: NA
j_call: TRBJ1-6
cdr3_nt: TGTGCCAGCAGCGACTCTACAGAGCCAGTCCTCCACTTT
cdr3_aa: CASSDSTEPVLHF

v_call: TRBV27
d_call: TRBD2
clone_size: NA
j_call: TRBJ2-1
cdr3_nt: TGTGCCAGCAGTTTATCTCGTTCTGGGCTAGCGGGAAGGATCTTC
cdr3_aa: CASSLSRSGLAGRIF

v_call: TRBV14
d_call: NA
clone_size: NA
j_call: TRBJ1-2
cdr3_nt: TGTGCCAGCAGCCACCCCGGCATTACCTACACCTTC
cdr3_aa: CASSHPGITYTF

v_call: TRBV18
d_call: NA
clone_size: NA
j_call: TRBJ2-2
cdr3_nt: TGTGCCAGCTCACCACAGGACAGAGCGAACACCGGGGAGCTGTTTTTT
cdr3_aa: CASSPQDRANTGELFF

v_call: TRBV3-1
d_call: TRBD2
clone_size: NA
j_call: TRBJ2-3
cdr3_nt: TGTGCCAGCAGTCGTCTAGCGGGGGGGGACGCAAATACGCAGTATTTT
cdr3_aa: CASSRLAGGDANTQYF

v_call: TRBV13
d_call: NA
clone_size: NA
j_call: TRBJ2-7
cdr3_nt: TGTGCCAGCAGCTTAAAAGGACAGCCCTCCTACGAGCAGTACTTC
cdr3_aa: CASSLKGQPSYEQYF

v_call: TRBV9
d_call: NA
clone_size: NA
j_call: TRBJ1-2
cdr3_nt: TGTGCCAGCAGGTCGGGGGCTGGCTACACCTTC
cdr3_aa: CASRSGAGYTF

v_call: TRBV20-1
d_call: TRBD2
clone_size: NA
j_call: TRBJ2-1
cdr3_nt: TGCAGTGCCAGGGAACTAGCGGGAGTAAACGGGCCTTACAATGAGCAGTTCTTC
cdr3_aa: CSARELAGVNGPYNEQFF

v_call: TRBV30
d_call: NA
clone_size: NA
j_call: TRBJ2-4
cdr3_nt: TGTGCCTGGACACCCCCCGGTTGGGGGAGTGGGGACATTCAGTACTTC
cdr3_aa: CAWTPPGWGSGDIQYF

v_call: TRBV7-8
d_call: NA
clone_size: NA
j_call: TRBJ1-1
cdr3_nt: TGTGCCAGCAGCTCCTCAATTCCTGAAGCTTTCTTT
cdr3_aa: CASSSSIPEAFF

v_call: TRBV6-6
d_call: NA
clone_size: NA
j_call: TRBJ2-7
cdr3_nt: TGTGCCAGCAGCGACAGGAGATACTACGAGCAGTACTTC
cdr3_aa: CASSDRRYYEQYF

v_call: TRBV9
d_call: TRBD1
clone_size: NA
j_call: TRBJ2-2
cdr3_nt: TGTGCCAGCAGCCCATGGACAGGGGGCTTGACCGGGGAGCTGTTTTTT
cdr3_aa: CASSPWTGGLTGELFF

v_call: TRBV18
d_call: TRBD1
clone_size: NA
j_call: TRBJ1-1
cdr3_nt: TGTGCCAGCTCCCAGGGGACAGGGTCGAACACTGAAGCTTTCTTT
cdr3_aa: CASSQGTGSNTEAFF

v_call: TRBV4-1
d_call: TRBD1
clone_size: few
j_call: TRBJ2-7
cdr3_nt: TGCGCCAGCAGCCAAGGACAGGGGGCTTACGAGCAGTACTTC
cdr3_aa: CASSQGQGAYEQYF

v_call: TRBV20-1
d_call: NA
clone_size: NA
j_call: TRBJ1-2
cdr3_nt: TGCAGTGCTCGGACAGTCTATGGCTACACCTTC
cdr3_aa: CSARTVYGYTF

v_call: TRBV6-5
d_call: NA
clone_size: NA
j_call: TRBJ1-1
cdr3_nt: TGTGCCAGTAGAACGGGGGACACTGAAGCTTTCTTT
cdr3_aa: CASRTGDTEAFF

v_call: TRBV27
d_call: NA
clone_size: NA
j_call: TRBJ1-5
cdr3_nt: TGTGCCAGCAGTCCGGACGAGGCTGGCCGAAATCAGCCCCAGCATTTT
cdr3_aa: CASSPDEAGRNQPQHF

v_call: TRBV30
d_call: TRBD2
clone_size: NA
j_call: TRBJ2-1
cdr3_nt: TGTGCCTGGAGTGAAGGGACTAGCGGGAGATCCTACAATGAGCAGTTCTTC
cdr3_aa: CAWSEGTSGRSYNEQFF

v_call: TRBV29-1
d_call: NA
clone_size: NA
j_call: TRBJ2-2
cdr3_nt: TGCAGCGTTGAAGGACGGGGACGGGGGAACACCGGGGAGCTGTTTTTT
cdr3_aa: CSVEGRGRGNTGELFF

v_call: TRBV19
d_call: NA
clone_size: NA
j_call: TRBJ1-1
cdr3_nt: TGTGCCAGTAGTATCCGAGCAGGGTGGACTGAAGCTTTCTTT
cdr3_aa: CASSIRAGWTEAFF

v_call: TRBV7-2
d_call: TRBD2
clone_size: NA
j_call: TRBJ2-5
cdr3_nt: TGTGCCAGCAGCTCAGCGGGGGGGCCGGGCGAGACCCAGTACTTC
cdr3_aa: CASSSAGGPGETQYF

v_call: TRBV20-1
d_call: NA
clone_size: NA
j_call: TRBJ2-1
cdr3_nt: TGCAGTGCTCGGTCATACAACGACAATGAGCAGTTCTTC
cdr3_aa: CSARSYNDNEQFF

v_call: TRBV27
d_call: TRBD1
clone_size: NA
j_call: TRBJ1-1
cdr3_nt: TGTGCCAGCAGTTTACGAGGGGGCACCACTGAAGCTTTCTTT
cdr3_aa: CASSLRGGTTEAFF

v_call: TRBV5-1
d_call: NA
clone_size: NA
j_call: TRBJ2-1
cdr3_nt: TGCGCCAGCAGCTTGGCGAAGCTAGGACCCAATGAGCAGTTCTTC
cdr3_aa: CASSLAKLGPNEQFF

v_call: TRBV7-2
d_call: NA
clone_size: NA
j_call: TRBJ2-7
cdr3_nt: TGTGCCAGCAGCTTCGGCTCCCGGCGGTCCGAGCAGTACTTC
cdr3_aa: CASSFGSRRSEQYF

v_call: TRBV11-2
d_call: NA
clone_size: NA
j_call: TRBJ1-2
cdr3_nt: TGTGCCAGCAGCACCAAGACCAGGGCCGGCTACACCTTC
cdr3_aa: CASSTKTRAGYTF

v_call: TRBV27
d_call: NA
clone_size: few
j_call: TRBJ2-1
cdr3_nt: TGTGCCAGCAGTCCCGGTTACAATGAGCAGTTCTTC
cdr3_aa: CASSPGYNEQFF

v_call: TRBV18
d_call: TRBD2
clone_size: once
j_call: TRBJ2-5
cdr3_nt: TGTGCCAGCTCACCAAGCGGGGGGAATCCTAACCAAGAGACCCAGTACTTC
cdr3_aa: CASSPSGGNPNQETQYF

v_call: TRBV5-1
d_call: NA
clone_size: NA
j_call: TRBJ2-7
cdr3_nt: TGCGCCAGCAGCTCCCATAACGGGGGGCTTTACTCCTACGAGCAGTACTTC
cdr3_aa: CASSSHNGGLYSYEQYF

v_call: TRBV12-3/TRBV12-4
d_call: NA
clone_size: once
j_call: TRBJ1-1
cdr3_nt: TGTGCCAGCAGTTTTTCGGGGGAGCACACTGAAGCTTTCTTT
cdr3_aa: CASSFSGEHTEAFF

v_call: TRBV2
d_call: TRBD2
clone_size: NA
j_call: TRBJ2-3
cdr3_nt: TGTGCCCTACAGCGTCCCCCGCTAGCGGGAGATTCGAGTTACACAGATACGCAGTATTTT
cdr3_aa: CALQRPPLAGDSSYTDTQYF

v_call: TRBV7-2
d_call: NA
clone_size: NA
j_call: TRBJ1-1
cdr3_nt: TGTGCCAGCAGCTTAGCGCCCGCAGGGAACACTGAAGCTTTCTTT
cdr3_aa: CASSLAPAGNTEAFF

v_call: TRBV5-4
d_call: NA
clone_size: NA
j_call: TRBJ1-2
cdr3_nt: TGTGCCAGCAGCTTGGAGTCAGGGGTTGACTACACCTTC
cdr3_aa: CASSLESGVDYTF

v_call: TRBV7-9
d_call: TRBD2
clone_size: NA
j_call: TRBJ2-1
cdr3_nt: TGTGCCAGCAGACTAACTAGCGCCAATGAGCAGTTCTTC
cdr3_aa: CASRLTSANEQFF

v_call: TRBV14
d_call: NA
clone_size: NA
j_call: TRBJ2-7
cdr3_nt: TGTGCCAGCAGCCAAGAACAGGGAGGGTACTACGAGCAGTACTTC
cdr3_aa: CASSQEQGGYYEQYF

v_call: TRBV19
d_call: TRBD1
clone_size: NA
j_call: TRBJ2-3
cdr3_nt: TGTGCCAGTAGTAACCTCCCAGGGGGCTGGACAGATACGCAGTATTTT
cdr3_aa: CASSNLPGGWTDTQYF